The 6 T cell receptor beta chains listed next were all sequenced from one sample in a study of HIV-infected patients and healthy controls. Alpha and beta constant-region primers primed reverse transcription of around 550 ng RNA. Alpha and beta chain libraries were made separately by chain-specific third strand synthesis with multiplexing indices. One entry per CDR3 protein, called by TCRdb with MiXCR from the 5' RACE reads. This sample carries 6,500 to 10,000 distinct CDR3 sequences, 8.7% of them seen once, and the ten largest clones take 20% to 25%. Antiretroviral therapy had run roughly three months, about 14 weeks, before follow-up blood collection. The repertoire came from unfractionated whole blood and reflected all unsorted peripheral T cells. This specimen was blood, taken during antiretroviral therapy. Receptors were obtained from an adult with HIV infection.

This clonotype was seen at least ten times. Without the conserved terminal phenylalanine or tryptophan, this CDR3 likely stems from a read error. No DNA is shown, since the ends of the CDR3 on it are uncertain; the CDR3 is the one TCRdb lists. The rearrangement links TRBV5-6 to TRBJ2-1; no DNA check was done on the table's D call, TRBD2. The CDR3 has 12 residues if both end residues are counted. CDR1 and CDR2 (germline): SGHDT, YYEEEE. CDR3 in amino acids: CASSGGTSGVSA.

In its sample, this clonotype ranks as medium-sized. The J gene is TRBJ1-5, the V gene TRBV6-5; 11 bases map to TRBD1. Germline V gene data show CDR1 as MNHEY and CDR2 as SVGAGI. The CDR3 runs 15 residues. V was pared by 5 bases and J by 7 bases, with 7 bases of the junction left unmatched. CDR3 loop: CASSDGTGGWQPQHF. CDR3 sequence (DNA): TGTGCCAGCAGTGACGGGACAGGGGGTTGGCAGCCCCAGCATTTT.

This clonotype was seen at least ten times. The gene calls are TRBV12-3 or TRBV12-4 and TRBJ2-2; 9 nucleotides agree with TRBD1. The V gene end was trimmed by 1 base and the J gene end by 3 bases; junction bases not matched to a gene: 3. The CDR3 covers 16 residues. CDR3 sequence (DNA): TGTGCCAGCAGTTTAGATCGGACAGGGGACACCGGGGAGCTGTTTTTT. Encoded protein: CASSLDRTGDTGELFF.

This clonotype was observed at least ten times. The chain has TRBV18 and TRBJ1-5; weak D call: TRBD1 (5 bases). The V end was cut by 3 bases, the J end by 7 bases, with 13 bases between. CDR1 and CDR2 (germline): KGHSH, LQKENI. This CDR3 region has 14 residues. In nucleotides, the CDR3 is TGTGCCAGCTCACCGGCCAAAGGGGTACAGCCCCAGCATTTT. Translation gives CASSPAKGVQPQHF.

The chain uses TRBV7-2 and TRBJ1-5, with a possible D match to TRBD1 (6 bases). Germline V gene lookup returns CDR1 SGHTA and CDR2 FQGNSA. V lost 6 bases to trimming and J lost 5 bases, with 11 bases between them. CDR3 length: 13 amino acids. This chain's CDR3 is CASSQQGDQPQHF. The CDR3 region has the DNA TGTGCCAGCAGTCAACAGGGTGATCAGCCCCAGCATTTT.

This clonotype was counted between two and nine times. The chain recombines TRBV5-4 with TRBJ2-2; D might be TRBD1 (6 bases). CDR1 is SGHNT, CDR2 YYREEE, per germline (reference sequence). V was cut by 4 bases and J by 0 bases, with 10 bases left in between. The CDR3 consists of 15 residues. This CDR3 reads CASSLDSPNTGELFF. The CDR3 DNA reads as TGTGCCAGCAGCCTGGACAGCCCGAACACCGGGGAGCTGTTTTTT.